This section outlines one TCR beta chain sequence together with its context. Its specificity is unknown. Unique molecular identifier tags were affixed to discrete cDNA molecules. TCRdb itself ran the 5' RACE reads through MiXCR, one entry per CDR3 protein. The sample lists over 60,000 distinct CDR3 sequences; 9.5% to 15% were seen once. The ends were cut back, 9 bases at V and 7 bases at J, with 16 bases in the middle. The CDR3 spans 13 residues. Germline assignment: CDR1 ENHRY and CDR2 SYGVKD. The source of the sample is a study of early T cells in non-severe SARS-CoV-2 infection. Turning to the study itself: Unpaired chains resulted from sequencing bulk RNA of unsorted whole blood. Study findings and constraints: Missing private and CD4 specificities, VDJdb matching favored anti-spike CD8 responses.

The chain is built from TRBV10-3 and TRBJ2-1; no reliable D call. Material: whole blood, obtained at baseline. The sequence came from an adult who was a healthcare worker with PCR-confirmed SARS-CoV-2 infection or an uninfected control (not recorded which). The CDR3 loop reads CAIQPWGLNEQFF. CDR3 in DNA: TGTGCCATTCAACCATGGGGTTTGAATGAGCAGTTCTTC.